The clone carrying this TCR beta chain is medium-sized (0.01 to 0.1%) within its sample. What it binds is unknown. The data are from a study of cytomegalovirus exposure and HLA in healthy donors. 60 Vbeta and 13 Jbeta primers were used in PCR. Clones were read by immunoSEQ multiplex PCR, and TCRdb kept only the in-frame ones, dropping some. The sample lists roughly 140,000 clones; approximately 81% were seen once. The J segment lost 7 bases and the V segment lost 5 bases, leaving 10 bases of the junction unmatched. CDR1 LNHDA and CDR2 SQIVND come from the germline V gene (reference sequence). This CDR3 is built from 15 residues. Overall study findings and caveats: In a later analysis, HLA-C alleles had the fewest associated TCRs, DRB1 alleles the most. Association with HLA alleles at 0.05 false discovery rate was found for around 17,000 TCR beta sequences in a later analysis. For most TCR beta V segments, an earlier analysis put the productive rate at about 87% or about 30% of the time. In a later analysis, TCR beta V- and J-gene trimming was associated with a missense DCLRE1C variant.

The receptor comes from a woman younger than 35 in good health and CMV-seronegative. The sequencing input was PBMCs. The chain couples TRBV19 to TRBJ1-4; 7 positions agree with TRBD1. The CDR3 bases are TGTGCCAGTAGTCCGCCGGACAGGCCTTCTGAAAAACTGTTTTTT. Protein: CASSPPDRPSEKLFF.